The 9 T cell receptor beta chains reported below all come from one sample, sequenced in a study of cytomegalovirus exposure and HLA in healthy donors. The PCR ran on 60 Vbeta and 13 Jbeta primers. The method was immunoSEQ multiplex PCR; TCRdb's version includes in-frame clones alone and lacks a portion of them. The sample carries about 210,000 clones, more than 75% recorded once. Sequenced input: PBMCs. These receptors were obtained from a man aged 40-50 years in good health and CMV-seropositive.

The chain employs TRBV19 and TRBJ2-1; 7 positions match TRBD2. Trimming cost V 5 bases and J 4 bases; bases outside gene matches: 8. This CDR3 has 15 residues. In germline, CDR1 is LNHDA, CDR2 SQIVND (reference sequence). CDR3 in DNA: TGTGCCAGTAGTTGGGCGGGAGAGGGTTACAATGAGCAGTTCTTC. Encoded protein: CASSWAGEGYNEQFF. Based on the CDR3 plus reference TRBV19 and TRBJ2-1, the full variable domain is DGGITQSPKYLFRKEGQNVTLSCEQNLNHDAMYWYRQDPGQGLRLIYYSQIVNDFQKGDIAEGYSVSREKKESFPLTVTSAQKNPTAFYLCASSWAGEGYNEQFFGPGTRLTVL.

The CDR3 loop is CASSSGPKETQYF. As DNA, the CDR3 is TGTGCCAGCAGCTCCGGTCCCAAAGAGACCCAGTACTTC. J is TRBJ2-5 and V is TRBV7-2; no clear D gene. Trimming left V 4 bases short and J 3 bases short, with 9 bases between. This CDR3 has 13 amino acids. Germline CDR1 reads SGHTA; CDR2 reads FQGNSA.

The chain uses TRBV4-1 and TRBJ2-4; TRBD2 matches 7 bases. The CDR3 is 18 amino acids. Losses at the gene ends were 1 base for V and 3 bases for J; bases not matched to a gene: 12. The germline V gene encodes CDR1 MGHRA and CDR2 YSYEKL. As DNA, the CDR3 is TGCGCCAGCAGCCAAGGGATGGCGAGCGGGGAAGGCAAAAACATTCAGTACTTC. Translated, it gives CASSQGMASGEGKNIQYF.

In DNA, the CDR3 is TGTGCCAGCAGTCCAGGGGTCCATGAGCAGTTCTTC. It encodes CASSPGVHEQFF. The genes are TRBV6-1 and TRBJ2-1; tentative D call: TRBD1 (6 bases). With 5 bases removed from V and 8 bases from J, the gap between germline ends came to 10 bases. This CDR3 has 12 amino acids. CDR1 MNHNS and CDR2 SASEGT come from the germline V gene.

This clone showed up just a few times. The CDR3 region is CASSIDPGGAETQYF. CDR3 nucleotide sequence: TGTGCCAGTAGTATAGACCCAGGGGGCGCCGAGACCCAGTACTTC. This chain uses TRBV19 with TRBJ2-5; 8 bases map to TRBD1. Unmatched junction bases numbered 5, after V lost 0 bases and J lost 5 bases. The germline CDR1 and CDR2 sequences are LNHDA and SQIVND (reference sequence). CDR3 size: 15 residues.

The chain is built from TRBV4-1 and TRBJ2-7; perhaps TRBD1 as D (6 bases). The CDR3 is 13 residues long. Per the germline V gene, CDR1 is MGHRA and CDR2 is YSYEKL. Trimming removed 6 bases at V and 0 bases at J, with 9 bases between. CDR3: CASRETGSYEQYF. CDR3 DNA: TGCGCCAGCAGGGAGACAGGCTCCTACGAGCAGTACTTC.

The V and J genes are TRBV6-5 and TRBJ2-7; 7 bases agree with TRBD1. The V segment lost 6 bases and the J segment 5 bases; nucleotides outside the gene matches: 13. The CDR3 contains 15 residues. The germline CDR1 and CDR2 sequences are MNHEY and SVGAGI. CDR3 protein: CASSFGTVQRNEQYV. The CDR3 DNA reads as TGTGCCAGCAGCTTCGGGACAGTCCAGCGGAACGAGCAGTACGTC.

The genes are TRBV6-5 and TRBJ2-1, with 8 bases that match TRBD2. This CDR3 comprises 16 residues. V lost 2 bases, J lost 0 bases, and 3 bases stayed unmatched. Germline V gives CDR1 MNHEY, CDR2 SVGAGI. CDR3 bases: TGTGCCAGCAGTTACGGGGCGGGAGGCTCCTACAATGAGCAGTTCTTC. This encodes CASSYGAGGSYNEQFF.

The chain links TRBV5-4 to TRBJ2-1, with D maybe TRBD1 (6 bases). Trimming shortened V by 0 bases and J by 9 bases, and 7 bases separated the two germline ends. This CDR3 is 12 amino acids long. CDR1 and CDR2 from the germline V gene are SGHNT and YYREEE (reference sequence). The CDR3 region is CASSLGGGEQFF. The CDR3 bases are TGTGCCAGCAGCTTGGGAGGGGGTGAGCAGTTCTTC.